This TCR beta chain comes out of a study of shared clonotypes between healthy human individuals. Study background: CD8 memory received one plate per donor, CD8 naive two, CD4 memory three and CD4 naive three. Study-wide findings and caveats: Only blood samples were collected, and tissue repertoires likely differ.

J gave up 7 bases and V 4 bases, and 9 bases lay outside the gene matches. CDR1 SGHRS and CDR2 YFSETQ come from the germline V gene. This CDR3 comprises 16 residues. For this clone: Its cognate antigen is unknown.

Running of the assay took place at deep level. Clones were sequenced by immunoSEQ multiplex PCR, and TCRdb holds only the in-frame ones, with some missing. The table has millions of clones, approximately 94% seen once. CD45RO-negative, CCR7-selected cells formed the naive CD8 fraction, which excluded terminally differentiated effector memory CD45RA+ cells. The source of this sequence is a man aged 18 to 30 in good health. Some clones in this sample may be carry-over from other donors' samples. V and J are TRBV5-1 and TRBJ2-1; 12 bases match TRBD2. Sequenced sample: naive CD8+ T cells from PBMCs. CDR3: CASSMTSGSLGNEQFF. In nucleotides, the CDR3 is TGCGCCAGCAGCATGACTAGCGGGAGCTTGGGGAATGAGCAGTTCTTC.